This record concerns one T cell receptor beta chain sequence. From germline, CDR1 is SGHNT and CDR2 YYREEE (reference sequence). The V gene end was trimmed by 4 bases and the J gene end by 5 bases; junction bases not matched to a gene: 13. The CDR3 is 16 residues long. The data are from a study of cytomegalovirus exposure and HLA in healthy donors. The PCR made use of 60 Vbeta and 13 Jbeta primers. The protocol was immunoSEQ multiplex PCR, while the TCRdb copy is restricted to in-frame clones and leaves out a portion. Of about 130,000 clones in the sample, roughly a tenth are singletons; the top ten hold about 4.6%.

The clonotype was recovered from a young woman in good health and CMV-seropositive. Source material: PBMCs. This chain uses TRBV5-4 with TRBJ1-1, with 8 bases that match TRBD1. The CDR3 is CASSRTGGGPGTEAFF. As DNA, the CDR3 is TGTGCCAGCAGCAGAACAGGGGGAGGGCCAGGGACTGAAGCTTTCTTT.